A single sample is the source of the 24 T cell receptor beta chains below, sequenced in a study of graft-versus-host responses after intestinal transplantation. TCRdb keeps only in-frame clones here, not all; method: immunoSEQ multiplex PCR. The data contain 15,000 to 20,000 clones, approximately 40% of them seen just once; the ten biggest clones take up under 4.5%. Responders (roughly 200,000, CFSE-labeled) were co-plated with roughly 200,000 irradiated, violet-dye-labeled stimulators. The material was alloreactive CD8+ T cells from a mixed lymphocyte reaction culture, obtained before intestinal transplant. As to subset: CFSE-low proliferating T cells sorted from roughly six-day pre-transplant mixed lymphocyte reaction (GvH or HvG direction). These receptors all come from a human patient who received an intestinal transplant.

The V call is TRBV6-5, the J call TRBJ2-7, with TRBD1 as a possible D gene (5 bases). Germline loops: CDR1 MNHEY, CDR2 SVGAGI. This CDR3 comprises 13 residues. V lost 2 bases and J 4 bases, leaving 9 bases between the germline ends. CDR3 sequence: CASSYRQFYEQYF. CDR3 sequence (DNA): TGTGCCAGCAGTTACCGACAGTTTTACGAGCAGTACTTC.

The V call is TRBV20-1, the J call TRBJ2-4; 7 nucleotides agree with TRBD1. V shed 5 bases, J shed 9 bases, and the junction held 4 bases outside the gene matches. Germline-derived CDR1 and CDR2 are DFQATT and SNEGSKA (reference sequence). This CDR3 is built from 11 residues. The CDR3 loop is CSAGTVGIQYF. The CDR3 region has the DNA TGCAGTGCTGGGACAGTTGGCATTCAGTACTTC.

By share, this clone counts as medium-sized. The chain carries TRBV7-9 and TRBJ1-1; 9 positions agree with TRBD1. Germline lookup yields CDR1 SEHNR and CDR2 FQNEAQ (reference sequence). V trimming: 4 bases; J trimming: 6 bases; junction bases outside the gene matches: 12. This CDR3 comprises 16 residues. CDR3 coding DNA: TGTGCCAGCAGCTGGAGGGACAGGGTTCTAACGGCTGAAGCTTTCTTT. As protein: CASSWRDRVLTAEAFF.

This clone was counted between two and nine times. This sequence joins TRBV27 and TRBJ2-7, with 8 positions matching TRBD2. The CDR3 is 16 amino acids. V shed 0 bases and J 6 bases; nucleotides not matched to a gene: 10. Germline V gene sequence: CDR1 MNHEY, CDR2 SMNVEV (reference sequence). The CDR3, as DNA: TGTGCCAGCAGTTTATCCACTAGCGGACGGGCGGGCGAGCAGTACTTC. It codes for CASSLSTSGRAGEQYF.

The V gene is TRBV11-3, the J gene TRBJ1-5; TRBD1 matches at 7 bases. The CDR3 contains 15 residues. V lost 2 bases and J lost 4; bases outside the gene matches: 5. Germline loops: CDR1 SGHNT, CDR2 YENEEA. The chain's CDR3 is CASSLMGTENQPQHF. The CDR3 bases are TGTGCCAGCAGCTTAATGGGGACAGAAAATCAGCCCCAGCATTTT. Based on the CDR3 plus reference TRBV11-3 and TRBJ1-5, the full variable domain is EAGVVQSPRYKIIEKKQPVAFWCNPISGHNTLYWYLQNLGQGPELLIRYENEEAVDDSQLPKDRFSAERLKGVDSTLKIQPAELGDSAVYLCASSLMGTENQPQHFGDGTRLSIL.

The V and J genes are TRBV6-1 and TRBJ2-7, with 11 positions matching TRBD2. The CDR3 covers 20 residues. Germline V gene sequence: CDR1 MNHNS, CDR2 SASEGT. The V and J ends lost 2 bases and 4 bases, in that order; junction bases with no gene match: 19. The CDR3 protein is CASSELPPGLAGLNPYEQYF. DNA of the CDR3: TGTGCCAGCAGTGAACTCCCCCCCGGACTAGCGGGTTTGAATCCTTACGAGCAGTACTTC.

The sample holds a few counts of this clone. The chain links TRBV28 to TRBJ2-7; the match to TRBD1 covers 7 bases. CDR1 is MDHEN and CDR2 is SYDVKM in the germline V gene. The CDR3 extends over 14 amino acids. V lost 3 bases to trimming and J lost 2 bases; unmatched junction nucleotides: 4. This CDR3 is CASSFIQGPYEQYF. The CDR3 coding sequence is TGTGCCAGCAGTTTTATACAGGGGCCCTACGAGCAGTACTTC.

The chain combines TRBV6-6 with TRBJ2-7; D uncertain. This CDR3 region has 14 residues. The germline gives CDR1 MNHNY, CDR2 SVGAGI (reference sequence). Deletions cut 0 bases from V and 2 bases from J, with 8 bases between. DNA for the CDR3: TGTGCCAGCAGTTACTCGGGCCGGACCTACGAGCAGTACTTC. It codes for CASSYSGRTYEQYF.

By share of the sample, this clone is medium-sized. V usage is TRBV4-1 and J usage is TRBJ1-5; D is undetermined. CDR3 length equals 15 residues. In germline, CDR1 is MGHRA, CDR2 YSYEKL. V shed 1 base and J shed 0 bases, with 7 bases lying between them. CDR3 DNA sequence: TGCGCCAGCAGCCAAGCGTGGGCTAGCAATCAGCCCCAGCATTTT. It codes for CASSQAWASNQPQHF.

This chain connects TRBV18 to TRBJ1-2; D unclear. CDR3 length equals 15 residues. Trimming left V 6 bases short and J 4 bases short, with 18 bases between. Per the germline V gene, CDR1 is KGHSH and CDR2 is LQKENI. The CDR3 loop reads CASSPTSWAIYGYTF. CDR3 coding DNA: TGTGCCAGCTCCCCTACTTCTTGGGCCATCTATGGCTACACCTTC.

This CDR3 is CASSTRGFLYEQYF. The CDR3 DNA reads TGTGCCAGCAGTACCCGAGGTTTCCTTTACGAGCAGTACTTC. The rearrangement joins TRBV28 to TRBJ2-7; D remains ambiguous. The CDR3 length is 14 residues. Trimming shortened V by 5 bases and J by 4 bases, and 15 bases separated the two germline ends. The germline gives CDR1 MDHEN, CDR2 SYDVKM.

This clone turned up a few times. The chain combines TRBV13 with TRBJ2-7; TRBD2 is a possible D gene (5 bases). The length of the CDR3 is 15 residues. V gave up 3 bases and J gave up 2 bases, with 14 bases separating them. CDR1 is PRHDT and CDR2 is FYEKMQ in the germline V gene (reference sequence). The DNA for the CDR3 is TGTGCCAGCAGCTTTCGAAGAGTCGGGGCCTACGAGCAGTACTTC. Translation gives CASSFRRVGAYEQYF. The whole variable domain, filled in from reference TRBV13 and TRBJ2-7, reads AAGVIQSPRHLIKEKRETATLKCYPIPRHDTVYWYQQGPGQDPQFLISFYEKMQSDKGSIPDRFSAQQFSDYHSELNMSSLELGDSALYFCASSFRRVGAYEQYFGPGTRLTVT.

The rearrangement joins TRBV6-1 to TRBJ2-1; D may be TRBD2 (6 bases). Germline assignment: CDR1 MNHNS and CDR2 SASEGT. The CDR3 totals 13 residues. V was cut by 8 bases and J by 2 bases, with 10 bases left in between. The CDR3 DNA sequence: TGTGCCAGCTACCGGGGGACCTACAATGAGCAGTTCTTC. Its translation: CASYRGTYNEQFF.

The chain links TRBV7-8 to TRBJ1-3; tentatively, D is TRBD1 (6 bases). Looked up from germline, CDR1 is SGHVS and CDR2 is FQNEAQ. The CDR3 is 17 residues long. V lost 5 bases and J lost 0, with 17 bases in between. The CDR3 DNA follows: TGTGCCAGCAGCGCCTTTATAACAGGGTCCTCTGGAAACACCATATATTTT. Translation: CASSAFITGSSGNTIYF.

This CDR3 is CASSATTTEGEEQYF. The CDR3 DNA follows: TGTGCCAGCAGCGCCACGACGACGGAGGGTGAGGAGCAGTACTTC. The genes are TRBV9 and TRBJ2-7; D possibly corresponds to TRBD2 (6 bases). Deletions cut 3 bases from V and 7 bases from J, with 20 bases between. Germline V gene data show CDR1 as SGDLS and CDR2 as YYNGEE. The CDR3 is made up of 15 amino acids. The entire variable domain, with the rest obtained from reference TRBV9 and TRBJ2-7, is as follows: DSGVTQTPKHLITATGQRVTLRCSPRSGDLSVYWYQQSLDQGLQFLIQYYNGEERAKGNILERFSAQQFPDLHSELNLSSLELGDSALYFCASSATTTEGEEQYFGPGTRLTVT.

The V gene is TRBV27, the J gene TRBJ2-7, with D maybe TRBD1 (6 bases). The germline V and J ends were trimmed by 3 bases and 2 bases, with 17 bases remaining between them. Germline V lookup: CDR1 MNHEY, CDR2 SMNVEV (reference sequence). CDR3 length: 16 residues. CDR3 in DNA: TGTGCCAGCAGTTTGTTGGGGGCCCAGGGCCCCTACGAGCAGTACTTC. Amino acid sequence: CASSLLGAQGPYEQYF.

About this clone itself: A much larger clone sits a single nucleotide away, making a read error possible. The V call is TRBV5-4, the J call TRBJ1-1; the D is unclear. Trimming cost V 4 bases and J 2 bases, with 12 bases left between them. CDR3 length equals 14 residues. Looked up from germline, CDR1 is SGHNT and CDR2 is YYREEE (reference sequence). The CDR3 DNA sequence: TGTGCCAGCAGCGGAGGAGGGAGTAACACTGAAGCTTTCTTT. Encoded protein: CASSGGGSNTEAFF.

The genes are TRBV4-3 and TRBJ1-1, with 7 positions matching TRBD1. With V trimmed by 4 bases and J by 11 bases, 13 bases remained unmatched. Germline lookup yields CDR1 LGHNA and CDR2 YSLEER. This CDR3 is built from 14 residues. The CDR3 reads CASSRTGRPLRAFF. The CDR3 DNA reads TGCGCCAGCAGCCGGACAGGTCGACCCCTTCGGGCTTTCTTT.

J is TRBJ2-1 and V is TRBV4-1; 9 positions agree with TRBD2. Germline V gene data show CDR1 as MGHRA and CDR2 as YSYEKL. With 1 base clipped from V and 6 bases from J, the junction kept 7 bases outside the gene matches. CDR3 length: 16 amino acids. In DNA, the CDR3 is TGCGCCAGCAGCCAAGGTGCACTAGCGGGCTCCAATGAGCAGTTCTTC. Translation gives CASSQGALAGSNEQFF.

The rearrangement uses TRBV27 and TRBJ2-3; possibly TRBD2 for D (6 bases). The CDR3 runs to 15 residues. Deletions cut 7 bases from V and 2 bases from J, with 16 bases between. Looked up from germline, CDR1 is MNHEY and CDR2 is SMNVEV (reference sequence). CDR3 sequence: CASTWGGASTDTQYF. Written as DNA, the CDR3 is TGTGCCAGCACCTGGGGCGGGGCCTCCACAGATACGCAGTATTTT.

This clone was observed at least ten times. The DNA for the CDR3 is TGTGCCAGCAGTTACTCGGTGTCCGGGGAGCTGTTTTTT. It codes for CASSYSVSGELFF. The chain is built from TRBV6-6 and TRBJ2-2, with D unresolved. The CDR3 totals 13 residues. V was pared by 0 bases and J by 6 bases, with 5 bases between. CDR1 and CDR2 (germline): MNHNY, SVGAGI (reference sequence).

This clone was observed a handful of times. The chain links TRBV27 to TRBJ2-7; 9 bases align to TRBD1. The CDR3 runs 13 residues. The V gene's germline CDR1 is MNHEY and CDR2 SMNVEV (reference sequence). V was clipped by 2 bases and J by 4 bases; unmatched bases: 0. CDR3 bases: TGTGCCAGCAGTTTAGGGACAGGGTACGAGCAGTACTTC. This codes for CASSLGTGYEQYF.

The rearrangement uses TRBV19 and TRBJ2-7; D call uncertain. The V end was cut by 1 base, the J end by 6 bases, with 7 bases between. In germline, CDR1 is LNHDA, CDR2 SQIVND (reference sequence). The CDR3 is 12 amino acids. The chain's CDR3 is CASSIGDGEQYF. The CDR3 DNA sequence: TGTGCCAGTAGTATAGGCGACGGCGAGCAGTACTTC.

This clone turned up a few times. The V gene is TRBV4-1, the J gene TRBJ2-1; D remains unclear. CDR1 MGHRA and CDR2 YSYEKL come from the germline V gene. The CDR3 runs 14 residues. V lost 1 base and J lost 3, with 7 bases in between. The CDR3 DNA reads as TGCGCCAGCAGCCAAGTTTATCTCTACAATGAGCAGTTCTTC. Its protein is CASSQVYLYNEQFF.